This entry lists 8 T cell receptor beta chains sequenced from one sample in a study of OX40 agonist ivuxolimab in advanced cancers. Library construction relied on the immunoSEQ multiplex PCR assay. Drawn from immuneACCESS, this table holds only the in-frame rearrangements with V and J called that TCRdb kept. Clones are partly lost; checked studies trace under half to an unresolved V gene and leave the rest unexplained. The sample table lists around 61,000 clones, roughly 80% of them with a count of one. The ten largest clones take up about 2.3% of the sample. Sequencing was performed on CD4+ or CD8+ T cells sorted from blood, taken in a trial of the OX40 agonist ivuxolimab. Receptor source: an adult with an advanced solid tumor such as melanoma, head and neck, liver or kidney cancer.

This sequence joins TRBV7-8 and TRBJ1-4, with 7 nucleotides matching TRBD1. J gave up 2 bases and V 1 base, and 16 bases lay outside the gene matches. From germline, CDR1 is SGHVS and CDR2 FQNEAQ. The CDR3 spans 20 residues. This CDR3 is CASSLVPFEGAFLTNEKLFF. DNA of the CDR3: TGTGCCAGCAGCTTAGTACCCTTCGAGGGGGCATTCTTGACTAATGAAAAACTGTTTTTT. The variable domain in full, with the rest retrieved from reference TRBV7-8 and TRBJ1-4, is GAGVSQSPRYKVAKRGQDVALRCDPISGHVSLFWYQQALGQGPEFLTYFQNEAQLDKSGLPSDRFFAERPEGSVSTLKIQRTQQEDSAVYLCASSLVPFEGAFLTNEKLFFGSGTQLSVL.

This rearrangement joins TRBV2 to TRBJ2-2; 9 bases line up with TRBD2. V was clipped by 7 bases and J by 2 bases; unmatched bases: 5. Germline assignment: CDR1 SNHLY and CDR2 FYNNEI. This CDR3 is built from 15 residues. Here the CDR3 DNA reads TGTGCCAGCACCACTAGCGGGTCAAACACCGGGGAGCTGTTTTTT. Encoded protein: CASTTSGSNTGELFF.

V usage is TRBV7-2 and J usage is TRBJ2-3, with a weak D call TRBD2 (5 bases). Trimming removed 3 bases from V and 7 bases from J, with 11 bases in between. Germline V gene lookup returns CDR1 SGHTA and CDR2 FQGNSA. This CDR3 comprises 13 residues. CDR3 region: CASSFEGSNTQYF. Written as DNA, the CDR3 is TGTGCCAGCAGCTTCGAGGGATCGAATACGCAGTATTTT.

The chain joins TRBV5-4 to TRBJ1-4; D not certain. The CDR3 is 19 amino acids. Between the trimmed V and J ends, which lost 4 bases and 0 bases, there was a span of 22 bases. The V gene's germline CDR1 is SGHNT and CDR2 YYREEE (reference sequence). The CDR3 region is CASSPRPWEKLTTNEKLFF. Written as DNA, the CDR3 is TGTGCCAGCAGCCCGCGACCTTGGGAAAAGTTGACAACTAATGAAAAACTGTTTTTT.

The chain recombines TRBV11-2 with TRBJ2-1; TRBD1 is a possible D gene (5 bases). There are 13 residues in the CDR3. Looked up from germline, CDR1 is SGHAT and CDR2 is FQNNGV. V was trimmed by 10 bases and J by 6 bases, leaving 16 bases between them. The CDR3: CAIAGAGANEQFF. CDR3 in DNA: TGTGCCATCGCTGGGGCCGGAGCCAATGAGCAGTTCTTC.

This rearrangement joins TRBV7-9 to TRBJ2-1; 7 nucleotides match TRBD1. The CDR3 loop spans 17 amino acids. The V gene's germline CDR1 is SEHNR and CDR2 FQNEAQ (reference sequence). V lost 5 bases, J lost 5 bases, and 15 bases stayed unmatched. The CDR3: CASSPSPRRDRNNEQFF. The CDR3 DNA sequence: TGTGCCAGCAGCCCCTCGCCTCGACGGGACAGAAACAATGAGCAGTTCTTC.

The genes are TRBV6-1 and TRBJ2-3, with 14 bases aligning to TRBD2. The CDR3 has 17 residues. Trimming at V came to 3 bases and at J to 6 bases, leaving 8 bases not matched to a gene. CDR1 MNHNS and CDR2 SASEGT come from the germline V gene. The CDR3 DNA reads TGTGCCAGCAGTGATTTTCCGACTAGCGGGGGGGCGGATACGCAGTATTTT. It specifies CASSDFPTSGGADTQYF.

The V call is TRBV7-6, the J call TRBJ2-1; D is undetermined. This CDR3 contains 14 residues. Looked up from germline, CDR1 is SGHVS and CDR2 is FNYEAQ. The V end was cut by 1 base, the J end by 5 bases, with 9 bases between. For the CDR3, the DNA is TGTGCCAGCAGCTTAGAACTGATCCACAATGAGCAGTTCTTC. The encoded protein is CASSLELIHNEQFF.